This TCR beta chain came from a study of T-cell reconstitution after alpha-beta-depleted transplantation in children. Unique molecular identifiers were incorporated when the TCRbeta library was constructed. TCRdb processed the PCR reads anew with MiXCR; each CDR3 protein has one entry. The table shows hundreds of thousands of distinct CDR3 sequences, with 10% to 13% occurring only once. Germline CDR1 LGHNA, CDR2 YSLEER. This CDR3 spans 14 amino acids. Trimming shortened V by 0 bases and J by 6 bases, and 10 bases separated the two germline ends. This clonotype has just a few counts. The rearrangement uses TRBV4-3 and TRBJ2-3; TRBD2 might be the D (6 bases). The source material was PBMCs from the stem cell graft donor, sampled from the stem cell graft. This receptor was identified in a human donor who donated a stem cell graft to a child with acute myeloid leukemia. CDR3 in amino acids: CASSQDMAGDTQYF. Written as DNA, the CDR3 is TGCGCCAGCAGCCAAGATATGGCGGGGGATACGCAGTATTTT.